This is a list of T cell receptor beta chains from one sample in a study of beta chain features in type 1 diabetes. Here immunoSEQ multiplex PCR was the method, and the copy in TCRdb shows in-frame clones only, minus some. The sample shows 330,000 or so clones, around 20% of them seen only once. Sequenced sample: naive CD4+ T cells from blood. Every receptor here comes from a woman between 18 and 29 years old in good health. Each CDR3 is given with its conserved first and last residue. A D gene is named only where the DNA matches it firmly. Rows may omit the clone size; those that give it use once, few, many or a size class.

d_gene	v_gene	j_gene	abundance	CDR3nt	CDR3aa
-	TRBV21-1	TRBJ1-2	few	TGTGCCAGCAGCATCAACCAGGGGGCGGATGGCTACACCTTC	CASSINQGADGYTF
-	TRBV4-1	TRBJ1-2	-	TGCGCCAGCAGCCAAGTAACAGGCTTTTCATACGGCTACACCTTC	CASSQVTGFSYGYTF
-	TRBV12-5	TRBJ1-5	-	TGTGCTAGTGGTTCTCCCGGGTCCCATCAGCCCCAGCATTTT	CASGSPGSHQPQHF
TRBD1	TRBV7-9	TRBJ2-7	few	TGTGCCAGCAGCTCCGACAGGGGGAGTTCCTACGAGCAGTACTTC	CASSSDRGSSYEQYF
-	TRBV5-1	TRBJ1-1	few	TGCGCCAGCAGCTTGGGATTAACGGGGACTGAAGCTTTCTTT	CASSLGLTGTEAFF
-	TRBV7-9	TRBJ2-3	few	TGTGCCAGCAGCCCAAGCGGCAGCACAGATACGCAGTATTTT	CASSPSGSTDTQYF
TRBD2	TRBV7-3	TRBJ2-5	few	TGTGCCAGCAGCTCAACTAGCGTAGAGACCCAGTACTTC	CASSSTSVETQYF
-	TRBV9	TRBJ2-5	few	TGTGCCAGCAGCGCGGAGGAGACCCAGTACTTC	CASSAEETQYF
TRBD2	TRBV30	TRBJ2-5	-	TGTGCCCAACAAGTTAGCGGGAGAAGGGAGACCCAGTACTTC	CAQQVSGRRETQYF
TRBD1	TRBV7-9	TRBJ1-1	few	TGTGCCAGCAGCCCCCTCCGTCCCGGGACAGGAAAAACTGAAGCTTTCTTT	CASSPLRPGTGKTEAFF
TRBD1	TRBV5-1	TRBJ1-1	few	TGCGCCAGCAACACAGGGGCGAGGAACACTGAAGCTTTCTTT	CASNTGARNTEAFF
-	TRBV27	TRBJ1-2	few	TGTGCCAGCAGTTCCACGGGACACCTTTATGGCTACACCTTC	CASSSTGHLYGYTF
TRBD2	TRBV5-1	TRBJ2-7	few	TGCGCCAGCAGCTTGGCCTCTAGCGGGATGAGGTACGAGCAGTACTTC	CASSLASSGMRYEQYF
-	TRBV19	TRBJ2-2	-	TGTGCCAGTAGTAGAAGTATCTTGAGCGGGAACACCGGGGAGCTGTTTTTT	CASSRSILSGNTGELFF
-	TRBV5-1	TRBJ2-5	-	TGCGCCAGCAGCTTACAGCCTCAAGAGACCCAGTACTTC	CASSLQPQETQYF
-	TRBV30	TRBJ2-4	few	TGTGCCTGCAGTCTAGCCAAAAACATTCAGTACTTC	CACSLAKNIQYF
-	TRBV6-1	TRBJ1-1	-	TGTGCCAGCACCGAGGGACATATGAACACTGAAGCTTTCTTT	CASTEGHMNTEAFF
-	TRBV5-4	TRBJ2-4	-	TGTGCCAGCAGCTTGGGGGCAGGGGGAGGATGGGCCAAAAACATTCAGTACTTC	CASSLGAGGGWAKNIQYF
-	TRBV30	TRBJ2-7	-	TGTGCCTGGAGTAAAGACAGCTACGAGCAGTACTTC	CAWSKDSYEQYF
-	TRBV5-1	TRBJ2-1	-	TGCGCCAGCAGCTTGGTAGGTGGAACTCAAAGGGGCTCCTACAATGAGCAGTTCTTC	CASSLVGGTQRGSYNEQFF
-	TRBV7-9	TRBJ1-1	few	TGTGCCAGCAGAAGAGGGGAGGGATACACTGAAGCTTTCTTT	CASRRGEGYTEAFF
-	TRBV6-1	TRBJ1-6	few	TGTGCCAGCAGTGAGAGGCGGTACGCGGGGTCACCCCTCCACTTT	CASSERRYAGSPLHF
-	TRBV19	TRBJ1-5	-	TGTGCCAGTAGTGCACAGGGATTGGGCAATCAGCCCCAGCATTTT	CASSAQGLGNQPQHF
-	TRBV6-1	TRBJ2-7	-	TGTGCCAGCAGTGGACAACAGGACAGCTACGAGCAGTACTTC	CASSGQQDSYEQYF
-	TRBV18	TRBJ1-5	few	TGTGCCAGCTCACCTCCCTATAGCAATCAGCCCCAGCATTTT	CASSPPYSNQPQHF
-	TRBV7-6	TRBJ2-5	few	TGTGCCAGCAGCGCACCAGGGGGGCAAGAGACCCAGTACTTC	CASSAPGGQETQYF
-	TRBV6-5	TRBJ2-5	few	TGTGCCAGCAGACCGGGACTTCCCAAAGAGACCCAGTACTTC	CASRPGLPKETQYF
-	TRBV6-6	TRBJ2-1	-	TGTGCCAGCAGTTACTCGGGGGCAGGTGAGCAGTTCTTC	CASSYSGAGEQFF
-	TRBV5-4	TRBJ1-1	-	TGTGCCAGCAGCTTGGACGTGGTAAGCGCTGAAGCTTTCTTT	CASSLDVVSAEAFF
TRBD2	TRBV5-1	TRBJ2-5	-	TGCGCCAGCAGCCGACTAGCGGGGCAAGAGACCCAGTACTTC	CASSRLAGQETQYF
TRBD2	TRBV15	TRBJ2-7	few	TGTGCCACCAGCCCACTAGCGTTCTCCGGCTACGAGCAGTACTTC	CATSPLAFSGYEQYF
TRBD1	TRBV2	TRBJ1-2	-	TGTGCCAGCAGAGGACAGGGGAGGGATGGCTACACCTTC	CASRGQGRDGYTF